What follows are 27 T cell receptor beta chains derived from one specimen sequenced in a study of cytomegalovirus exposure and HLA in healthy donors. It was with 60 Vbeta and 13 Jbeta primers that the PCR ran. TCRdb's table, derived via immunoSEQ multiplex PCR, lists solely in-frame clones and lacks some. The profile covers under 200,000 clones, with around 67% appearing a single time and approximately 4.5% taken by the ten largest. The sequencing sample was made of PBMCs. Source of these receptors: a woman aged 18-29 years in good health and CMV-seropositive.

The CDR3 loop reads CASSLSFRGPSGNQPQHF. The CDR3 DNA reads TGCGCCAGCAGCTTGTCGTTCAGGGGGCCGTCGGGCAATCAGCCCCAGCATTTT. The chain links TRBV5-1 to TRBJ1-5; TRBD1 matches at 8 bases. This CDR3 is 18 amino acids long. The trim removed 1 base at V and 2 bases at J, leaving 11 bases unmatched. Germline V gives CDR1 SGHRS, CDR2 YFSETQ. Drawing the rest from reference TRBV5-1 and TRBJ1-5, the complete variable domain is KAGVTQTPRYLIKTRGQQVTLSCSPISGHRSVSWYQQTPGQGLQFLFEYFSETQRNKGNFPGRFSGRQFSNSRSEMNVSTLELGDSALYLCASSLSFRGPSGNQPQHFGDGTRLSIL.

This clone was detected only a few times. The V and J genes are TRBV5-1 and TRBJ2-2, with D unclear. The germline V gene has CDR1 SGHRS and CDR2 YFSETQ. This CDR3 is 14 amino acids long. Trimming pared 5 bases from V and 3 bases from J, leaving 11 bases between. CDR3 protein: CASRRVVDTGELFF. CDR3 nucleotides: TGCGCCAGCAGACGGGTTGTTGACACCGGGGAGCTGTTTTTT.

The V gene is TRBV7-6, the J gene TRBJ1-1, with D unresolved. The germline gives CDR1 SGHVS, CDR2 FNYEAQ. V was pared by 6 bases and J by 0 bases, with 17 bases between. The CDR3 consists of 16 residues. The CDR3 DNA is TGTGCCAGCAGTTCTACCAACCCCGGGTTGAACACTGAAGCTTTCTTT. The encoded protein is CASSSTNPGLNTEAFF.

The CDR3 DNA sequence: TGCGCCAGCAGCGTCGACAGGGGGGCCTATGGCTACACCTTC. Translation: CASSVDRGAYGYTF. The chain links TRBV4-3 to TRBJ1-2; 9 nucleotides agree with TRBD1. From germline, CDR1 is LGHNA and CDR2 YSLEER. Trimming removed 5 bases from V and 4 bases from J; junction bases left unmatched: 5. CDR3 length: 14 amino acids.

The genes are TRBV7-9 and TRBJ1-1, with 7 bases lining up with TRBD1. The CDR3 length is 15 residues. Germline CDR1 is SEHNR and CDR2 is FQNEAQ (reference sequence). Trimming at V came to 8 bases and at J to 7 bases, leaving 16 bases not matched to a gene. CDR3 DNA sequence: TGTGCCAGCGGCCCTTATACCGGGACAGCTTTTGAAGCTTTCTTT. It codes for CASGPYTGTAFEAFF.

A few counts support this clone. The chain carries TRBV6-5 and TRBJ1-5; D perhaps matches TRBD1 (6 bases). Trimming pared 3 bases from V and 5 bases from J, leaving 11 bases between. This CDR3 contains 14 residues. Germline lookup yields CDR1 MNHEY and CDR2 SVGAGI. In nucleotides, the CDR3 is TGTGCCAGCAGTTATACAGGGCCTGATCAGCCCCAGCATTTT. Translation: CASSYTGPDQPQHF.

Only a few counts were recorded for this clone. The CDR3 sequence is CASGKGQGEYEQYF. The CDR3 bases are TGTGCCAGCGGCAAGGGACAGGGGGAATACGAGCAGTACTTC. The chain has TRBV27 and TRBJ2-5, with 11 positions matching TRBD1. The DNA end is more similar to TRBJ2-7, so the J call may be wrong. Germline V gene data show CDR1 as MNHEY and CDR2 as SMNVEV (reference sequence). The CDR3 has 14 amino acids.

The chain couples TRBV7-2 to TRBJ2-1; TRBD2 matches at 9 bases. J lost 5 bases, V lost 7 bases, and 6 bases had no gene match. This CDR3 is built from 14 residues. Germline CDR1 SGHTA, CDR2 FQGNSA. Here the CDR3 DNA reads TGTGCCAGCACCCCCGGGACTAGCAACAATGAGCAGTTCTTC. As protein: CASTPGTSNNEQFF.

The V gene is TRBV11-3, the J gene TRBJ2-2; tentative D call: TRBD2 (6 bases). Germline loops: CDR1 SGHNT, CDR2 YENEEA. This CDR3 is built from 16 residues. The V and J ends lost 2 bases and 0 bases respectively, with 10 bases between them. In DNA, the CDR3 is TGTGCCAGCAGCTTACTCGCGGGGACGAACACCGGGGAGCTGTTTTTT. Protein sequence: CASSLLAGTNTGELFF.

V usage is TRBV6-6 and J usage is TRBJ1-3, with a tentative D call TRBD1 (5 bases). Looked up from germline, CDR1 is MNHNY and CDR2 is SVGAGI (reference sequence). The length of the CDR3 is 12 residues. V was trimmed by 5 bases and J by 4 bases, leaving 6 bases between them. CDR3 sequence (DNA): TGTGCCAGCAGTCCAGGGGGAAACACCATATATTTT. Amino acid sequence: CASSPGGNTIYF.

V usage is TRBV30 and J usage is TRBJ2-1; D gene uncertain. Germline V gene sequence: CDR1 GTSNPN, CDR2 SVGIG (reference sequence). The CDR3 is 13 amino acids. Deletions cut 8 bases from V and 4 bases from J, with 15 bases between. CDR3 coding DNA: TGTGCCGTAACGCCCGGTCTATACAATGAGCAGTTCTTC. Encoded protein: CAVTPGLYNEQFF.

The CDR3 DNA is TGTGCCAGCAGTCCATCACTCTCCGGGACTAGCGGGAGTACTCATGAGCAGTTCTTC. Its translation is CASSPSLSGTSGSTHEQFF. The chain uses TRBV28 and TRBJ2-1; 14 nucleotides line up with TRBD2. With V trimmed by 5 bases and J by 8 bases, 17 bases remained unmatched. From germline, CDR1 is MDHEN and CDR2 SYDVKM. The CDR3 extends over 19 amino acids.

V usage is TRBV29-1 and J usage is TRBJ2-3, with 9 positions matching TRBD2. From germline, CDR1 is SQVTM and CDR2 ANQGSEA. V shed 3 bases and J 1 base; nucleotides not matched to a gene: 11. The CDR3 has 17 amino acids. The DNA of the CDR3 is TGCAGCGTTGAGGGTGGCGGGGGGGCGTTGCGCACAGATACGCAGTATTTT. Amino acids: CSVEGGGGALRTDTQYF.

In its sample, this clone was seen once. The J gene is TRBJ1-3, the V gene TRBV28; D gene ambiguous. Germline loops: CDR1 MDHEN, CDR2 SYDVKM. The CDR3 covers 17 residues. V lost 2 bases and J 0 bases, leaving 14 bases between the germline ends. The CDR3 spells CASSLENRLSSGNTIYF. The CDR3 bases are TGTGCCAGCAGTTTAGAAAACAGACTAAGCTCTGGAAACACCATATATTTT.

The gene calls are TRBV27 and TRBJ1-2; no clear D gene. This CDR3 has 13 amino acids. Deletions cut 7 bases from V and 4 bases from J, with 13 bases between. The germline gives CDR1 MNHEY, CDR2 SMNVEV (reference sequence). In DNA, the CDR3 is TGTGCCAGCAAAGGACTGCCTACCTATGGCTACACCTTC. This encodes CASKGLPTYGYTF.

The chain links TRBV7-9 to TRBJ2-7, with a weak D call TRBD1 (6 bases). This CDR3 comprises 13 residues. V was shortened by 3 bases and J by 5 bases, with 11 bases between the two germline ends. Germline CDR1 SEHNR, CDR2 FQNEAQ (reference sequence). This chain's CDR3 is CASSLGTTHEQYF. The DNA for the CDR3 is TGTGCCAGCAGCTTGGGGACAACCCACGAGCAGTACTTC.

The rearrangement links TRBV7-6 to TRBJ2-7; TRBD1 might be the D (6 bases). Germline CDR1 SGHVS, CDR2 FNYEAQ. The CDR3 spans 13 residues. Trimming left V 5 bases short and J 2 bases short, with 10 bases between. CDR3 DNA: TGTGCCAGCAGCCTGGACAGTACCTACGAGCAGTACTTC. It codes for CASSLDSTYEQYF.

V is TRBV18 and J is TRBJ2-6, with D possibly TRBD1 on 5 matching bases. CDR3 length: 19 residues. Germline V gives CDR1 KGHSH, CDR2 LQKENI. Trimming left V 2 bases short and J 0 bases short, with 17 bases between. The CDR3 DNA sequence: TGTGCCAGCTCACCATTTAGGCGACAGAGGAGCTCTGGGGCCAACGTCCTGACTTTC. Translation: CASSPFRRQRSSGANVLTF.

V and J are TRBV6-1 and TRBJ1-4; possibly TRBD1 for D (5 bases). V shed 4 bases and J shed 4 bases, with 16 bases lying between them. CDR3 length: 16 amino acids. Germline V gene lookup returns CDR1 MNHNS and CDR2 SASEGT. CDR3 protein: CASSGGGIPYNEKLFF. As DNA, the CDR3 is TGTGCCAGCAGTGGGGGGGGGATTCCGTATAATGAAAAACTGTTTTTT.

The rearrangement uses TRBV2 and TRBJ1-2, with a weak D call TRBD1 (6 bases). With 1 base removed from V and 4 bases from J, the gap between germline ends came to 13 bases. The CDR3 length is 15 residues. Germline CDR1 SNHLY, CDR2 FYNNEI. CDR3 in DNA: TGTGCCAGCAGTGAAGGGGTCAGGGGCGGCTATGGCTACACCTTC. This codes for CASSEGVRGGYGYTF.

The chain carries TRBV5-1 and TRBJ1-2; D is unresolved. The CDR3 is made up of 15 amino acids. Germline values: CDR1 SGHRS, CDR2 YFSETQ. V was pared by 4 bases and J by 7 bases, with 20 bases between. The CDR3: CASSPTTGSQTGYTF. The CDR3 DNA reads TGCGCCAGCAGCCCCACCACCGGGTCCCAGACTGGCTACACCTTC.

V usage is TRBV5-1 and J usage is TRBJ2-3, with 7 bases matching TRBD2. This CDR3 has 18 residues. V lost 0 bases, J lost 0 bases, and 10 bases stayed unmatched. The germline CDR1 and CDR2 sequences are SGHRS and YFSETQ. The CDR3 DNA follows: TGCGCCAGCAGCTTGGGTTTGAGCGGGGCCTTTAGCACAGATACGCAGTATTTT. Its protein is CASSLGLSGAFSTDTQYF.

The chain employs TRBV6-6 and TRBJ2-1, with a tentative D call TRBD1 (6 bases). The V end lost 2 bases, the J end lost 7 bases, and 18 bases lay between the germline ends. The CDR3 totals 16 residues. From germline, CDR1 is MNHNY and CDR2 SVGAGI (reference sequence). CDR3 coding DNA: TGTGCCAGCAGTTACCGTACAGGGTCCCCATTTAATGAGCAGTTCTTC. This gives the protein CASSYRTGSPFNEQFF.

V and J are TRBV30 and TRBJ2-5; the match to TRBD1 covers 8 bases. Unmatched junction bases numbered 2, after V lost 3 bases and J lost 5 bases. This CDR3 region has 12 residues. CDR1 and CDR2 from the germline V gene are GTSNPN and SVGIG (reference sequence). Here the CDR3 DNA reads TGTGCCTGGAGGACAGGGGCGGAGACCCAGTACTTC. Amino acids: CAWRTGAETQYF.

The CDR3 protein is CASSPTRADTQYF. Written as DNA, the CDR3 is TGTGCCAGCAGCCCGACTAGGGCAGATACGCAGTATTTT. The gene calls are TRBV9 and TRBJ2-3; D may be TRBD2 (6 bases). Trimming took off 4 bases at V and 4 bases at J, with 10 bases between the two ends. This CDR3 spans 13 amino acids. Germline V gene lookup returns CDR1 SGDLS and CDR2 YYNGEE.

The CDR3 DNA is TGTGCCTGGAGTGTACCCCCAGGGGGCGTTAGCTATGGCTACACCTTC. This encodes CAWSVPPGGVSYGYTF. This chain connects TRBV30 to TRBJ1-2, with 8 bases aligning to TRBD1. Germline CDR1 is GTSNPN and CDR2 is SVGIG (reference sequence). The CDR3 is 16 amino acids. J was trimmed by 4 bases and V by 0 bases; bases with no gene match: 10. Filled out from reference TRBV30 and TRBJ1-2, the complete variable domain reads SQTIHQWPATLVQPVGSPLSLECTVEGTSNPNLYWYRQAAGRGLQLLFYSVGIGQISSEVPQNLSASRPQDRQFILSSKKLLLSDSGFYLCAWSVPPGGVSYGYTFGSGTRLTVV.

Only one count was recorded for this clone. The J gene is TRBJ2-1, the V gene TRBV13; TRBD2 might be the D (6 bases). V was pared by 1 base and J by 6 bases, with 13 bases between. Per the germline V gene, CDR1 is PRHDT and CDR2 is FYEKMQ (reference sequence). This CDR3 is 15 amino acids long. The CDR3 DNA reads TGTGCCAGCAGCTTAGTTGGGGGGAGGACCAATGAGCAGTTCTTC. It encodes CASSLVGGRTNEQFF.